This TCR beta chain came from a study of post-analysis software for immune sequencing data. Background on the study: Included courses were relapsing-remitting and secondary progressive multiple sclerosis; progressive-relapsing multiple sclerosis was also included. General observations from the study: There was significantly lower normalized Chao1 diversity in multiple sclerosis patients than in controls. Comparison of patients with controls showed a handful of TRBV segments more frequent in patients, TRBV5-6, TRBV5-1 and TRBV20-1 among them.

The TCR beta cDNA libraries carried unique molecular identifiers. One entry per CDR3 protein, called by TCRdb with MiXCR from the PCR reads. This table has hundreds of thousands of distinct CDR3 sequences, 25% to 30% appearing once. As concerns this clonotype: Its target is not known.

This CDR3 has 17 amino acids. CDR1 and CDR2 (germline): DFQATT, SNEGSKA (reference sequence). V was pared by 0 bases and J by 11 bases, with 15 bases of the junction left unmatched. The rearrangement joins TRBV20-1 to TRBJ2-1, with 11 nucleotides matching TRBD2. The sample taken for sequencing was blood. The origin of this receptor is a girl between 10 and 17 years old with multiple sclerosis. The CDR3 nucleotides are TGCAGTGCTAGAGATTTACAGCTCTCGCTAGCGGGGGGCAAGCAGTTCTTC. The encoded protein is CSARDLQLSLAGGKQFF.